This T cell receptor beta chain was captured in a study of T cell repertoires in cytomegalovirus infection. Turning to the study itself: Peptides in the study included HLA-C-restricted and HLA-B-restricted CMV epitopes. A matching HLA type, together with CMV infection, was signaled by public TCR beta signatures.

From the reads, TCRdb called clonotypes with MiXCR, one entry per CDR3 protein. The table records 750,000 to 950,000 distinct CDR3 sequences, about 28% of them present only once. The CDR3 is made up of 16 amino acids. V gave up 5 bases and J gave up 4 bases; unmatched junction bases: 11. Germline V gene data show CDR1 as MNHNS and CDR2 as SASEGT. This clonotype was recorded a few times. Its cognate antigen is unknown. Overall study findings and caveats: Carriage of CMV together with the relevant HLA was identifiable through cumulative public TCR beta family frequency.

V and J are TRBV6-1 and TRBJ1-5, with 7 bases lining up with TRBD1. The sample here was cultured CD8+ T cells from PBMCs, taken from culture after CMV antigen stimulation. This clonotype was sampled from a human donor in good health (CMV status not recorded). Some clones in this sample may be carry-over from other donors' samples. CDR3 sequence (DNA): TGTGCCAGCAGTCCTTTTCCCTACAGGGGTAATCAGCCCCAGCATTTT. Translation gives CASSPFPYRGNQPQHF.